One sample yielded the 16 T cell receptor beta chains listed below, sequenced in a study of blood T cell repertoires in COVID-19. Produced via immunoSEQ multiplex PCR; TCRdb's table is partial and in-frame only. The repertoire includes about 100,000 clones, 80% of them detected once, and around a third sits in the top ten. The sample taken for sequencing was peripheral blood. These receptor sequences come from a man between 65 and 85 years old with active or convalescent COVID-19.

This chain joins TRBV5-1 and TRBJ1-5, with TRBD1 as a possible D gene (6 bases). Trimming took 0 bases from V and 6 from J, leaving 13 bases between them. The CDR3 has 15 amino acids. Germline V gene data show CDR1 as SGHRS and CDR2 as YFSETQ. For the CDR3, the DNA is TGCGCCAGCAGCTTGGCGGGAGGGGGAGCTCAGCCCCAGCATTTT. Translated: CASSLAGGGAQPQHF.

The sample holds one count of this clone. The rearrangement uses TRBV6-6 and TRBJ1-2, with 7 bases matching TRBD1. CDR1 is MNHNY and CDR2 is SVGAGI in the germline V gene (reference sequence). The V gene end was trimmed by 2 bases and the J gene end by 6 bases; junction bases not matched to a gene: 9. The CDR3 totals 15 residues. The CDR3 protein is CASSYPWTGMDGYTF. The DNA of the CDR3 is TGTGCCAGCAGTTACCCCTGGACAGGAATGGATGGCTACACCTTC.

This chain connects TRBV12-3 or TRBV12-4 to TRBJ1-2; D gene ambiguous. The CDR3 loop spans 11 amino acids. Trimming took off 5 bases at V and 5 bases at J, with 6 bases between the two ends. CDR3 protein: CASSDLYGYTF. For the CDR3, the DNA is TGTGCCAGCAGTGACTTATATGGCTACACCTTC.

The chain has TRBV3-1 (or the pseudogene TRBV3-2) and TRBJ2-1; 8 nucleotides line up with TRBD2. The germline V gene has CDR1 LGHDT and CDR2 YNNKEL (reference sequence). CDR3 length: 12 residues. Trimming cost V 3 bases and J 10 bases; bases outside gene matches: 2. The CDR3 loop reads CASSHPGGEQFF. CDR3 DNA: TGTGCCAGCAGCCACCCGGGGGGGGAGCAGTTCTTC.

The chain combines TRBV2 with TRBJ2-2, with 9 positions matching TRBD2. This CDR3 spans 16 amino acids. CDR1 is SNHLY, CDR2 FYNNEI, per germline. The J segment lost 4 bases and the V segment lost 5 bases, leaving 8 bases of the junction unmatched. CDR3: CASSNVAGAPTGELFF. The CDR3 DNA sequence: TGTGCCAGCAGTAACGTAGCGGGGGCGCCCACCGGGGAGCTGTTTTTT. The entire variable domain, with the rest obtained from reference TRBV2 and TRBJ2-2, is as follows: EPEVTQTPSHQVTQMGQEVILRCVPISNHLYFYWYRQILGQKVEFLVSFYNNEISEKSEIFDDQFSVERPDGSNFTLKIRSTKLEDSAMYFCASSNVAGAPTGELFFGEGSRLTVL.

The chain has TRBV6-2 or TRBV6-3 and TRBJ1-5, with D possibly matching TRBD1 (6 bases). Germline V gene lookup returns CDR1 MNHEY and CDR2 SVGEGT. Between the trimmed V and J ends, which lost 5 bases and 2 bases, there was a span of 10 bases. This CDR3 spans 14 amino acids. CDR3 loop: CASSRGSGNQPQHF. DNA for the CDR3: TGTGCCAGCAGTAGGGGGTCAGGCAATCAGCCCCAGCATTTT.

CDR3 nucleotide sequence: TGTGCCAGCTCACCACGGGGCAGAAGTAATGAAAAACTGTTTTTT. Translation: CASSPRGRSNEKLFF. The J gene is TRBJ1-4, the V gene TRBV18; possibly TRBD1 for D (5 bases). CDR1 is KGHSH, CDR2 LQKENI, per germline. The length of the CDR3 is 15 residues. Trimming cost V 1 base and J 4 bases, with 10 bases left between them.

The chain couples TRBV19 to TRBJ1-1, with no clear D. CDR1 is LNHDA, CDR2 SQIVND, per germline (reference sequence). The CDR3 loop spans 13 amino acids. The V end lost 7 bases, the J end lost 3 bases, and 12 bases lay between the germline ends. The CDR3 bases are TGTGCCAGTAAAAGTGACGGGGACACTGAAGCTTTCTTT. Protein sequence: CASKSDGDTEAFF. The full variable domain, its missing parts supplied by reference TRBV19 and TRBJ1-1, is DGGITQSPKYLFRKEGQNVTLSCEQNLNHDAMYWYRQDPGQGLRLIYYSQIVNDFQKGDIAEGYSVSREKKESFPLTVTSAQKNPTAFYLCASKSDGDTEAFFGQGTRLTVV.

This sequence joins TRBV9 and TRBJ2-3, with D maybe TRBD2 (6 bases). Germline V gene data show CDR1 as SGDLS and CDR2 as YYNGEE. V was trimmed by 0 bases and J by 11 bases, leaving 10 bases between them. The CDR3 runs 12 residues. CDR3 DNA: TGTGCCAGCAGCGTAGCGGAGGGGATGCAGTATTTT. Protein: CASSVAEGMQYF.

This chain joins TRBV7-2 and TRBJ2-1; 7 bases fit TRBD2. CDR1 is SGHTA and CDR2 is FQGNSA in the germline V gene. The CDR3 length is 14 residues. Trimming cost V 1 base and J 7 bases; bases outside gene matches: 4. CDR3 amino acids: CASSLVTSPNEQFF. The CDR3 DNA reads as TGTGCCAGCAGCTTAGTGACTAGCCCAAATGAGCAGTTCTTC.

The rearrangement uses TRBV28 and TRBJ1-5; D possibly corresponds to TRBD1 (5 bases). Germline V lookup: CDR1 MDHEN, CDR2 SYDVKM. CDR3 length equals 15 residues. The V and J ends lost 2 bases and 0 bases respectively, with 8 bases between them. The CDR3 bases are TGTGCCAGCAGTTTAGCTAGGGGTAGCAATCAGCCCCAGCATTTT. Protein: CASSLARGSNQPQHF.

The chain is built from TRBV19 and TRBJ1-1; possible D gene TRBD1, 5 bases. Germline lookup yields CDR1 LNHDA and CDR2 SQIVND (reference sequence). The CDR3 loop spans 15 amino acids. V lost 4 bases to trimming and J lost 1 base, with 13 bases between them. The CDR3 is CASSTNRFTNTEAFF. The CDR3 DNA reads TGTGCCAGTAGTACGAACAGGTTCACGAACACTGAAGCTTTCTTT. Filled out from reference TRBV19 and TRBJ1-1, the complete variable domain reads DGGITQSPKYLFRKEGQNVTLSCEQNLNHDAMYWYRQDPGQGLRLIYYSQIVNDFQKGDIAEGYSVSREKKESFPLTVTSAQKNPTAFYLCASSTNRFTNTEAFFGQGTRLTVV.

The J gene is TRBJ1-2, the V gene TRBV12-3 or TRBV12-4, with D perhaps matching TRBD1 (5 bases). The CDR3 runs 13 residues. V lost 6 bases, J lost 4 bases, and 12 bases lay in between. CDR3 amino acids: CASSPGGGYGYTF. CDR3 bases: TGTGCCAGCAGCCCGGGGGGGGGCTATGGCTACACCTTC.

The CDR3 DNA sequence: TGTGCCAGCTCACTTTTCGAGGGGGAGCAAACTGGTGGCTACACCTTC. This sequence encodes CASSLFEGEQTGGYTF. The rearrangement uses TRBV18 and TRBJ1-2; maybe TRBD1 (6 bases). This CDR3 has 16 residues. The V end lost 4 bases, the J end lost 7 bases, and 22 bases lay between the germline ends. The germline V gene has CDR1 KGHSH and CDR2 LQKENI.

The chain links TRBV24-1 to TRBJ2-7, with D possibly matching TRBD1 (5 bases). Germline V gene data show CDR1 as KGHDR and CDR2 as SFDVKD. V lost 1 base and J 3 bases, leaving 6 bases between the germline ends. CDR3 length: 13 residues. The CDR3, as DNA: TGTGCCACCAGTGATTTTGACAGCTACGAGCAGTACTTC. Protein product: CATSDFDSYEQYF.

V is TRBV2 and J is TRBJ1-5, with D perhaps TRBD1 (6 bases). The CDR3 loop spans 14 amino acids. The germline CDR1 and CDR2 sequences are SNHLY and FYNNEI. V was clipped by 6 bases and J by 3 bases, with 12 bases between them. The CDR3 protein is CASSAGATNQPQHF. CDR3 in DNA: TGTGCCAGCAGCGCAGGGGCCACCAATCAGCCCCAGCATTTT.